This TCR beta chain was found in a study of cytomegalovirus exposure and HLA in healthy donors listed by TCRdb under 2017. For the wider study: According to a later analysis, one platform produced both the 100 to 150 validation repertoires and the 666 repertoires of the first cohort. To predict cytomegalovirus infection status, the study combined high-throughput TCR immunosequencing, statistical association of individual TCRs with disease status, and machine learning. In addition to the first cohort of approximately 670 subjects, a separate validation cohort of some 120 different subjects was used. The study aimed to test whether cataloging public T cell receptors could reveal signatures of past pathogen exposure. The investigation overall reported the following: Most TCR sequences were observed very rarely across donors, whereas some public TCRs were present in many individuals. In both the original and validation cohorts, the classifier was reported to diagnose cytomegalovirus status with high specificity and sensitivity. Of the cluster scores, approximately 95% were above 0 in a later analysis, which found that TCRs clustered in the first cohort also tended to co-occur in the 95 to 150 validation repertoires. The authors suggested that the approach could potentially be generalized to other disease states and immunological phenotypes. A later analysis had no HLA typing for the validation cohort, so co-occurrence there was scored across all 110 or so repertoires. In vitro tests confirmed that a few of the cytomegalovirus-associated TCR beta chains recognize cytomegalovirus antigens. In the study, around 150 TCR beta chains were listed as associated with cytomegalovirus.

To prepare the library, the immunoSEQ multiplex PCR assay was applied. The published analysis was carried out like this. A statistical classification framework was built for diagnosing cytomegalovirus status from the catalog of TCR beta chain sequences. TCRdb retrieved this table from immuneACCESS and kept in-frame rearrangements only. Not all clones are present; in checked studies, unresolved V genes account for under half, and no reason is known for the remainder. V and J calls and clone size are given by that table; D and trimming were obtained from the DNA. In all, the sample holds 71,000 or so clones, and around 94% of those were seen once. The biggest ten clones account for 2.5% to 3.5% of the sample. Separate from the roughly 650-subject first cohort, the validation cohort of roughly 120 subjects was the group to which the donors belonged. From cysteine to phenylalanine, the CDR3 is 15 amino acids long. Kept here is only the CDR3 DNA, which spans 45 bases and is read in frame from base 1. Reading the germline V gene gives CDR1 SGDLS and CDR2 YYNGEE. Between the V and J ends, shortened by 4 bases and 0 bases respectively, the junction contains 11 bases.

As for this clone: No cognate antigen has been identified for it. No clone much larger than this one lies a single base away; base qualities are absent.

Recombination joined TRBV9 with TRBJ2-1, with a weak D call of TRBD2 (6 bases match). The clonotype was recovered from a woman aged 18-29 years in good health and CMV-seropositive. Sequencing was carried out using PBMCs. The bases read TGTGCCAGCAGCCCCAGCGGGCGCTCCTACAATGAGCAGTTCTTC. It translates as CASSPSGRSYNEQFF.